This T cell receptor beta chain was identified in a study of monozygotic twins with inflammatory bowel disease. TCRdb reanalyzed the 5' RACE reads and collapses them to one entry per CDR3 protein, without DNA. Its table records some 200,000 distinct CDR3 sequences. Study conclusions and caveats: It was observed that concordant and discordant twins did not differ in repertoire similarity, possibly given limited power.

About this clonotype: What it binds is not known.

This clonotype originated in a human donor with ulcerative colitis or Crohn's disease, or a healthy co-twin of an affected twin (not recorded which). The specimen sequenced was blood.

This CDR3 reads CASSSRKNIQYF. The rearrangement joins TRBV12-3 or TRBV12-4 to TRBJ2-4. There are 12 residues in the CDR3.